The rows below give T cell receptor beta chains drawn from one sample of a study of T cells in Graves' hyperthyroidism and ophthalmopathy. TCRdb recomputed calls from the multiplex PCR reads with MiXCR, one row per CDR3 protein. The table includes roughly 520,000 distinct CDR3 sequences, less than 25% detected once. The specimen was blood. The receptors were gathered from a woman aged 30 to 39 with Graves' ophthalmopathy. Both conserved end residues are part of each CDR3. The D gene is left open where the match is weak. Expanded clones get a size class; other rows say once, few or many, or leave the size out.

>TRBV10-3|many|15|TRBD1|TRBJ1-2
CAISESVTGFYGYTF
TGTGCCATCAGTGAGTCGGTGACAGGGTTTTATGGCTACACCTTC
>TRBV28|few|14|TRBD2|TRBJ2-4
CASSLSGGGHIQYF
TGTGCCAGCAGTTTATCTGGCGGGGGGCACATTCAGTACTTC
>TRBV6-2/TRBV6-3|once|14|NA|TRBJ1-3
CASSAPAIRNTIYF
TGTGCCAGCAGTGCACCGGCCATCCGAAACACCATATATTTT
>TRBV11-2|many|15|TRBD1|TRBJ1-2
CASSLDRTGRYGYTF
TGTGCCAGCAGCTTAGACCGGACAGGACGCTATGGCTACACCTTC
>TRBV19|many|15|TRBD2|TRBJ2-2
CASSTGTSSTGELFF
TGTGCCAGTAGCACCGGGACTAGCAGCACCGGGGAGCTGTTTTTT
>TRBV2|NA|13|NA|TRBJ1-5
CASKQEGNQPQHF
TGTGCCAGCAAACAAGAGGGCAATCAGCCCCAGCATTTT
>TRBV5-1|many|13|NA|TRBJ1-1
CASSLPELTEAFF
TGCGCCAGCAGCTTACCAGAGCTTACTGAAGCTTTCTTT
>TRBV19|NA|14|NA|TRBJ1-1
CASSSGEGNTEAFF
TGTGCCAGTAGTTCGGGGGAGGGGAACACTGAAGCTTTCTTT
>TRBV7-2|many|15|TRBD1|TRBJ2-2
CASSRGQGGTGELFF
TGTGCCAGCAGCAGGGGACAGGGAGGCACCGGGGAGCTGTTTTTC
>TRBV19|many|14|NA|TRBJ1-2
CASSPRALHYGYTF
TGTGCCAGTAGTCCTCGAGCACTGCATTATGGCTACACCTTC
>TRBV18|many|15|NA|TRBJ2-5
CASSRGADPQETQYF
TGTGCCAGCTCGCGAGGCGCTGACCCCCAAGAGACCCAGTACTTC
>TRBV12-3/TRBV12-4|many|13|NA|TRBJ1-2
CASSFQGMGGYTF
TGTGCCAGCAGTTTCCAGGGGATGGGGGGCTACACCTTC
>TRBV29-1|many|13|NA|TRBJ2-7
CSVEIQGSYEQYF
TGCAGCGTGGAAATACAGGGTTCCTACGAGCAGTACTTC
>TRBV28|NA|12|NA|TRBJ2-3
CASSLSPGTQYF
TGTGCCAGCAGTTTATCCCCGGGGACGCAGTATTTT
>TRBV10-3|many|13|NA|TRBJ2-2
CAISEGQTGELFF
TGTGCCATCAGTGAAGGACAGACCGGGGAGCTGTTTTTT
>TRBV2|many|14|NA|TRBJ1-1
CASSAGWVNTEAFF
TGTGCCAGCAGTGCGGGTTGGGTGAACACTGAAGCTTTCTTT
>TRBV27|NA|18|NA|TRBJ1-3
CASSSRQGAAFSGNTIYF
TGTGCCAGCAGTTCGAGGCAGGGAGCGGCGTTCTCTGGAAACACCATATATTTT
>TRBV6-5|many|18|TRBD1|TRBJ1-5
CASIPRRGLSSRNQPQHF
TGTGCCAGCATCCCGAGGAGGGGGCTCAGTTCCCGCAATCAGCCCCAGCATTTT
>TRBV6-2/TRBV6-3|NA|17|TRBD2|TRBJ2-5
CASSTRTSGVSEETQYF
TGTGCCAGCAGTACAAGGACTAGCGGGGTTTCCGAAGAGACCCAGTACTTC
>TRBV12-3/TRBV12-4|NA|13|NA|TRBJ2-5
CASSLANQETQYF
TGTGCCAGCAGTTTAGCTAACCAAGAGACCCAGTACTTC
>TRBV7-3|NA|15|NA|TRBJ1-5
CANRGAQNVNQPQHF
TGTGCCAATAGAGGGGCGCAGAATGTCAATCAGCCCCAGCATTTT
>TRBV5-1|many|14|NA|TRBJ2-2
CASSLRQYTGELFF
TGCGCCAGCAGCTTAAGACAGTATACCGGGGAGCTGTTTTTT
>TRBV12-3/TRBV12-4|NA|17|NA|TRBJ1-1
CASSPQEWGLSGTEAFF
TGTGCCAGCAGTCCCCAGGAATGGGGATTGAGTGGTACTGAAGCTTTCTTT
>TRBV20-1|many|15|NA|TRBJ2-7
CSARAFRALSYEQYF
TGCAGTGCTAGAGCCTTTAGGGCCTTATCCTACGAGCAGTACTTC
>TRBV6-5|many|15|NA|TRBJ2-5
CASRPFPTDQETQYF
TGTGCCAGCAGACCATTCCCGACGGACCAAGAGACCCAGTACTTC
>TRBV20-1|many|13|TRBD1|TRBJ1-2
CSAGEDRAYGYTF
TGCAGTGCTGGAGAGGACAGGGCCTATGGCTACACCTTC
>TRBV3-1|few|14|TRBD1|TRBJ2-2
CASSHSTGAGELFF
TGTGCCAGCAGCCATTCCACAGGGGCCGGGGAGCTGTTTTTT
>TRBV12-3/TRBV12-4|few|18|NA|TRBJ2-5
CASSLFGSAARIEETQYF
TGTGCCAGCAGTTTATTCGGGTCGGCGGCCCGTATTGAAGAGACCCAGTACTTC
>TRBV18|many|15|NA|TRBJ2-7
CASSPNPDTYYEQYF
TGTGCCAGCTCACCGAATCCAGACACCTACTACGAGCAGTACTTC
>TRBV7-2|many|15|NA|TRBJ2-5
CASSLDSDSQETQYF
TGTGCCAGCAGCTTAGACAGTGATAGTCAAGAGACCCAGTACTTC
>TRBV6-1|many|15|TRBD1|TRBJ2-2
CASRWTGKNTGELFF
TGTGCCAGCAGATGGACAGGGAAGAACACCGGGGAGCTGTTTTTT
>TRBV29-1|few|14|NA|TRBJ1-1
CSVDNTEVGTEAFF
TGCAGCGTTGATAACACGGAAGTGGGCACTGAAGCTTTCTTT
>TRBV7-2|many|10|NA|TRBJ2-5
CASSFETQYF
TGTGCCAGCAGCTTTGAGACCCAGTACTTC
>TRBV13|many|15|NA|TRBJ1-1
CASSLGAGGTTEAFF
TGTGCCAGCAGCTTAGGCGCGGGGGGTACCACTGAAGCTTTCTTT
>TRBV7-8|many|13|NA|TRBJ2-7
CASSIRENYEQYF
TGTGCCAGCAGCATCAGGGAAAATTACGAGCAGTACTTC
>TRBV29-1|many|13|NA|TRBJ1-2
CSVVATANYGYTF
TGCAGCGTTGTAGCTACGGCTAACTATGGCTACACCTTC
>TRBV11-2|many|16|TRBD2|TRBJ2-5
CASSLRLAGGGETQYF
TGTGCCAGCAGCTTAAGGCTAGCGGGGGGAGGAGAGACCCAGTACTTC
>TRBV5-1|few|16|TRBD2|TRBJ2-7
CASSPAGEIGTYEQYF
TGCGCCAGCAGCCCGGCGGGGGAAATAGGGACCTACGAGCAGTACTTC
>TRBV12-3/TRBV12-4|many|14|NA|TRBJ2-3
CASSSQVKADTQYF
TGTGCCAGCAGTTCCCAGGTTAAAGCGGATACGCAGTATTTT
>TRBV7-9|many|13|NA|TRBJ2-2
CASTQGSTGELFF
TGTGCCAGTACGCAGGGGTCCACCGGGGAGCTGTTTTTT
>TRBV5-1|NA|14|NA|TRBJ2-2
CASSLRADTGDLFF
TGCGCCAGCAGCCTTCGGGCGGACACCGGGGATCTGTTTTTT
>TRBV12-3/TRBV12-4|NA|14|TRBD1|TRBJ1-1
CASRGGGRGTEAFF
TGTGCCAGCAGAGGAGGGGGCAGGGGCACTGAAGCTTTCTTT
>TRBV29-1|few|13|TRBD1|TRBJ2-7
CSIKTGLTYEQYF
TGCAGCATTAAGACAGGGCTTACCTACGAGCAGTACTTC
>TRBV7-2|NA|13|NA|TRBJ1-6
CASSPDTSSGLHF
TGTGCCAGCAGCCCCGACACCTCTTCAGGCCTCCACTTT
>TRBV6-1|many|14|TRBD2|TRBJ2-5
CASQTGLDFGTQYF
TGTGCCAGCCAAACGGGACTAGATTTCGGGACCCAGTACTTC
>TRBV7-8|many|16|TRBD1|TRBJ2-7
CASSRLQGTGPYEQYF
TGTGCCAGCAGCCGACTACAGGGGACGGGGCCCTACGAGCAGTACTTC
>TRBV5-1|NA|14|NA|TRBJ2-2
CASSWEANTGELFF
TGCGCCAGCAGCTGGGAGGCTAACACCGGGGAGCTGTTTTTT
>TRBV6-2/TRBV6-3|many|15|NA|TRBJ1-2
CASSYSTVEVYGYTF
TGTGCCAGCAGTTACTCGACGGTCGAAGTCTATGGCTACACCTTC
>TRBV20-1|NA|13|NA|TRBJ2-7
CSARDRDLYEQYF
TGCAGTGCTAGAGACAGGGATCTCTACGAGCAGTACTTC
>TRBV10-2|NA|13|NA|TRBJ2-5
CASSVTVRETQYF
TGCGCCAGCAGTGTGACAGTGCGGGAGACCCAGTACTTC
>TRBV24-1|many|10|NA|TRBJ2-5
CATSVETQYF
TGTGCCACCAGTGTAGAGACCCAGTACTTC
>TRBV29-1|many|16|TRBD1|TRBJ2-6
CSVDGQGSSGANVLTF
TGCAGCGTTGACGGACAGGGGTCTTCTGGGGCCAACGTCCTGACTTTC
>TRBV20-1|few|15|TRBD2|TRBJ2-5
CSAWTSGGFQETQYF
TGCAGTGCTTGGACTAGCGGGGGTTTTCAAGAGACCCAGTACTTC
>TRBV4-1|many|15|NA|TRBJ1-3
CASTRTDNSGNTIYF
TGCGCCAGCACCCGGACCGACAACTCTGGAAACACCATATATTTT
>TRBV27|once|17|NA|TRBJ2-7
CASSYSIPGTYSYEQYF
TGTGCCAGCAGTTACTCCATTCCCGGGACATACTCCTACGAGCAGTACTTC